A selection of T cell receptor beta chains follows, all from one sample in a study of cytomegalovirus exposure and HLA in healthy donors. The method was immunoSEQ multiplex PCR; TCRdb's version includes in-frame clones alone and lacks a portion of them. The table shows 170,000 or so clones, with around three quarters occurring only once. Material for sequencing was PBMCs. These receptors were obtained from a man in his forties in good health and CMV-seronegative. Each CDR3 is given with its conserved first and last residue. A D gene is named only where the DNA matches it firmly. Rows may omit the clone size; those that give it use once, few, many or a size class.

abundance | j_gene | d_gene | v_gene | CDR3nt | CDR3aa
once | TRBJ1-4 | - | TRBV10-3 | TGTGCCATCAGTCAAACGAGTGAAAAACTGTTTTTT | CAISQTSEKLFF
few | TRBJ1-2 | TRBD1 | TRBV6-5 | TGTGCCAGCAGTCGGGACAGGGCCTATGGCTACACCTTC | CASSRDRAYGYTF
once | TRBJ2-2 | TRBD2 | TRBV19 | TGTGCCAGTATCCAGAGAGGGGCGGGGGGCACCGGGGAGCTGTTTTTT | CASIQRGAGGTGELFF
- | TRBJ1-2 | - | TRBV2 | TGTGCCAGCAGTGAAAGTCAGATCTATGGCTACACCTTC | CASSESQIYGYTF
- | TRBJ2-7 | TRBD2 | TRBV7-9 | TGTGCCAGCATAAGCGGGGCGGACTACGAGCAGTACTTC | CASISGADYEQYF
- | TRBJ2-2 | TRBD2 | TRBV7-2 | TGTGCCAGCGGGAGGGGACTATCGAACACCGGGGAGCTGTTTTTT | CASGRGLSNTGELFF
- | TRBJ2-1 | TRBD1 | TRBV6-1 | TGTGCCAGCAACCGGGACAGGGGGCTATCAGAGCAGTTCTTC | CASNRDRGLSEQFF
- | TRBJ2-3 | TRBD2 | TRBV19 | TGTGCCAGTAACACAAACCTGAAACTAGCGGGGGGGCCGAGGGATACGCAGTATTTT | CASNTNLKLAGGPRDTQYF
- | TRBJ1-2 | TRBD1 | TRBV4-1 | TGCGCCAGCAGCCAAGAGGGGGGACAGGGGGAACTCTATGGCTACACCTTC | CASSQEGGQGELYGYTF
- | TRBJ1-1 | - | TRBV6-6 | TGTGCCAGCAGTTACTCGATGCCGCAGGACACTGAAGCTTTCTTT | CASSYSMPQDTEAFF
- | TRBJ1-1 | TRBD1 | TRBV19 | TGTGCCAGTAGTAGATTGAGGGGGCAGGACACTGAAGCTTTCTTT | CASSRLRGQDTEAFF
- | TRBJ1-4 | - | TRBV15 | TGTGCCACCAGCAGAGATCCAGGGAGGGGTAGCGAAAAACTGTTTTTT | CATSRDPGRGSEKLFF
- | TRBJ2-1 | TRBD1 | TRBV7-8 | TGTGCCAGCATCGAGTCCGGGACAGGGCCCAACAATGAGCAGTTCTTC | CASIESGTGPNNEQFF
- | TRBJ2-1 | TRBD1 | TRBV6-4 | TGTGCCAGCAGTCCACAGGGGGGCAATGAGCAGTTCTTC | CASSPQGGNEQFF
- | TRBJ1-3 | TRBD1 | TRBV6-6 | TGTGCCAGCAGTTTCGCGGACAGGGCTGGAAACACCATATATTTT | CASSFADRAGNTIYF
- | TRBJ2-7 | TRBD1 | TRBV4-1 | TGCGCCAGCAGCGTTCAGACAGGGGCTGGGGAGCAGTACTTC | CASSVQTGAGEQYF
- | TRBJ2-3 | - | TRBV5-1 | TGCGCCAGCAGCTTAAGGGGTCCCCCAGATACGCAGTATTTT | CASSLRGPPDTQYF
few | TRBJ2-5 | - | TRBV6-1 | TGTGCCAGCAGCCGTCTTGGACAGCCCGTTTTCCAGTACTTC | CASSRLGQPVFQYF
- | TRBJ1-3 | TRBD1 | TRBV28 | TGTGCCAGCAGTTCCCGGACAGGGGGCCCAGTATGGTCTGGAAACACCATATATTTT | CASSSRTGGPVWSGNTIYF
- | TRBJ2-3 | TRBD1 | TRBV5-1 | TGCGCCAGCAGCTCGACCGGAAAGACAGGGTGGAGGACAGATACGCAGTATTTT | CASSSTGKTGWRTDTQYF
- | TRBJ2-1 | - | TRBV9 | TGTGCCAGCAGCCCCCAGGGACTTAATTACAATGAGCAGTTCTTC | CASSPQGLNYNEQFF
- | TRBJ2-5 | TRBD2 | TRBV12-5 | TGTGCTAGTGGGGCCCCGGGACGGGGGGTACAAGAGACCCAGTACTTC | CASGAPGRGVQETQYF
- | TRBJ2-6 | - | TRBV5-1 | TGCGCCAGCAGCTTAGGACAGGGGGCCAACGTCCTGACTTTC | CASSLGQGANVLTF
- | TRBJ2-7 | - | TRBV5-1 | TGCGCCAGCAGCTTACGGGGGGACACCTACGAGCAGTACTTC | CASSLRGDTYEQYF
- | TRBJ1-2 | - | TRBV18 | TGTGCCAGCTCACCGGAAGGTGACTACTATGGCTACACCTTC | CASSPEGDYYGYTF
- | TRBJ2-3 | TRBD2 | TRBV5-4 | TGTGCCAGCAGCTCCAACGAGCGGGGAGGCACAGATACGCAGTATTTT | CASSSNERGGTDTQYF
- | TRBJ2-2 | TRBD1 | TRBV5-1 | TGCGCCAGCACCCTACAGGGGGCGTCGGGGGAGCTGTTTTTT | CASTLQGASGELFF
- | TRBJ1-2 | - | TRBV29-1 | TGCAGCGGCGATGGCTACACCTTC | CSGDGYTF
- | TRBJ2-1 | - | TRBV5-1 | TGCGCCAGCAGCTTGGAGGGGAACCGATACAATGAGCAGTTCTTC | CASSLEGNRYNEQFF
- | TRBJ2-2 | - | TRBV7-9 | TGTGCCAGCAAAAACTCCCTGAACACCGGGGAGCTGTTTTTT | CASKNSLNTGELFF
- | TRBJ2-1 | - | TRBV30 | TGTGCCTGGAGTGCCCAGCGGGCCAATGAGCAGTTCTTC | CAWSAQRANEQFF
- | TRBJ2-1 | - | TRBV7-9 | TGTGCCAGCAGCAAAGGGGATCTGCGACACTATGGTGAGCAGTTCTTC | CASSKGDLRHYGEQFF
- | TRBJ2-3 | - | TRBV4-3 | TGCGCCAGCAGCCAAGACAGGGCGGGACCCACAGATACGCAGTATTTT | CASSQDRAGPTDTQYF
- | TRBJ1-5 | - | TRBV19 | TGTGCCAGTAGTATAGGCCCGGGGGTATGGCAGCCCCAGCATTTT | CASSIGPGVWQPQHF
- | TRBJ1-4 | TRBD1 | TRBV6-1 | TGTGCCAGCAGTGGGGGCCGGACAGGAATAAATGAAAAACTGTTTTTT | CASSGGRTGINEKLFF
- | TRBJ2-2 | TRBD2 | TRBV2 | TGTGCCAGCAGACCCCGGGGTGGGAGGGGATTGGGCACCGGGGAGCTGTTTTTT | CASRPRGGRGLGTGELFF
- | TRBJ2-5 | - | TRBV11-2 | TGTGCCAGCAGCTTACGATTGGAGGGGATACAAGAGACCCAGTACTTC | CASSLRLEGIQETQYF
- | TRBJ1-4 | - | TRBV11-2 | TGTGCCAGCAGCTTCGACTATGGAGGGCCTAATGAAAAACTGTTTTTT | CASSFDYGGPNEKLFF
- | TRBJ1-6 | TRBD1 | TRBV7-8 | TGTGCCAGCAGCTTAGGAGGGACAGGGAGTTCACCCCTCCACTTT | CASSLGGTGSSPLHF
- | TRBJ2-2 | - | TRBV6-4 | TGTGCCAGCAGGCAGGCCGGGGAGCTGTTTTTT | CASRQAGELFF
- | TRBJ1-1 | - | TRBV5-1 | TGCGCCAGCAGCTCCGAGCTGGAAGCTTTCTTT | CASSSELEAFF